The 17 T cell receptor beta chains listed next were all sequenced from one sample in a study of response to subunit inactivated influenza vaccine. TCRdb passed the RT-PCR reads through MiXCR, listing each CDR3 protein once. The sample has about 800,000 distinct CDR3 sequences, around 20% seen once. The sequencing used PBMCs from blood, collected 5 days after vaccination. All receptors come from a man aged 50-60 years who received an inactivated influenza vaccine.

This chain joins TRBV20-1 and TRBJ1-1; weak D call: TRBD1 (6 bases). CDR1 is DFQATT, CDR2 SNEGSKA, per germline (reference sequence). The CDR3 has 15 residues. Trimming left V 5 bases short and J 0 bases short, with 16 bases between. This CDR3 is CSARRPQGMNTEAFF. In nucleotides, the CDR3 is TGCAGTGCTCGGCGTCCACAGGGTATGAACACTGAAGCTTTCTTT.

In this sample, this clonotype turned up a few times. J is TRBJ1-4 and V is TRBV6-5; D gene ambiguous. Trimming removed 4 bases from V and 8 bases from J, with 23 bases in between. The CDR3 length is 17 residues. Germline V CDR1 and CDR2: MNHEY, SVGAGI. The CDR3 protein is CASSSTLVGRNREKLFF. CDR3 nucleotide sequence: TGTGCCAGCAGTTCTACGCTTGTTGGGAGAAATAGGGAAAAACTGTTTTTT.

This clonotype was counted ten times or more. The rearrangement links TRBV12-3 or TRBV12-4 to TRBJ2-1, with no clear D. Between the trimmed V and J ends, which lost 6 bases and 6 bases, there was a span of 9 bases. The CDR3 loop spans 12 amino acids. The CDR3 nucleotides are TGTGCCAGCAGCCTCGACCGCAATGAGCAGTTCTTC. Translating gives CASSLDRNEQFF.

This clonotype was recorded only once. The V gene is TRBV5-1, the J gene TRBJ2-7; TRBD2 is a possible D gene (6 bases). V lost 0 bases and J lost 7, with 17 bases in between. Germline-derived CDR1 and CDR2 are SGHRS and YFSETQ. The CDR3 covers 15 residues. CDR3 DNA sequence: TGCGCCAGCAGCTTGGAGGCGGGGACGTTAGGTGAGCAGTACTTC. Protein sequence: CASSLEAGTLGEQYF.

V and J are TRBV5-4 and TRBJ2-7; unclear D gene. Trimming stripped 4 bases from V and 1 base from J, with 15 bases between. The length of the CDR3 is 15 residues. The germline gives CDR1 SGHNT, CDR2 YYREEE (reference sequence). The CDR3 sequence is CASSREALGSYEQYF. For the CDR3, the DNA is TGTGCCAGCAGCCGAGAAGCGCTGGGGTCCTACGAGCAGTACTTC.

The table lists this clonotype with a few counts. This rearrangement joins TRBV12-3 or TRBV12-4 to TRBJ2-5; a weak D match, TRBD1 (6 bases). There are 14 residues in the CDR3. Trimming took off 7 bases at V and 5 bases at J, with 17 bases between the two ends. The CDR3 region has the DNA TGTGCCAGCACCTCCGCAGGGGACATTGAGACCCAGTACTTC. Its protein product is CASTSAGDIETQYF.

This clonotype was counted only a few times. The CDR3 coding sequence is TGTGCCACCAGCAGAGGGGGACAGGGATACAATGAGCAGTTCTTC. Its translation is CATSRGGQGYNEQFF. J is TRBJ2-1 and V is TRBV15, with 9 bases fitting TRBD1. The junction had 2 bases not matched to a gene; V was cut back by 1 base and J by 4 bases. The CDR3 runs to 15 residues. Germline CDR1 and CDR2: LNHNV and YYDKDF (reference sequence).

V usage is TRBV5-1 and J usage is TRBJ2-7, with D perhaps matching TRBD1 (5 bases). V was shortened by 4 bases and J by 3 bases, with 14 bases between the two germline ends. Per the germline V gene, CDR1 is SGHRS and CDR2 is YFSETQ. The CDR3 length is 14 residues. In DNA form, the CDR3 reads TGCGCCAGCAGCCAGGGTTACAATTTCTACGAGCAGTACTTC. It is translated as CASSQGYNFYEQYF.

This clonotype was seen only a few times. Here the CDR3 reads CSVPGQVNEKLFF. The DNA for the CDR3 is TGCAGTGTCCCGGGACAGGTTAATGAAAAACTGTTTTTT. This chain links TRBV20-1 with TRBJ1-4, with TRBD1 matching over 8 bases. Germline V lookup: CDR1 DFQATT, CDR2 SNEGSKA (reference sequence). The V gene end was trimmed by 7 bases and the J gene end by 4 bases; junction bases not matched to a gene: 5. The length of the CDR3 is 13 residues.

This clonotype was observed a few times. The chain links TRBV6-2 or TRBV6-3 to TRBJ2-1, with 10 bases fitting TRBD2. Trimming removed 2 bases from V and 4 bases from J; junction bases left unmatched: 8. Germline CDR1 MNHEY, CDR2 SVGEGT. CDR3 length: 17 amino acids. For the CDR3, the DNA is TGTGCCAGCAGTTACCCAGCTGGGGGACTAGCGTACAATGAGCAGTTCTTC. Its protein is CASSYPAGGLAYNEQFF.

V is TRBV12-3 or TRBV12-4 and J is TRBJ2-1, with 7 bases matching TRBD1. This CDR3 spans 14 amino acids. The V and J ends lost 5 bases and 4 bases, in that order; junction bases with no gene match: 5. The CDR3 DNA reads as TGTGCCAGCAGTGGGGGACAGTATTACAATGAGCAGTTCTTC. Translating gives CASSGGQYYNEQFF.

The V gene is TRBV6-1, the J gene TRBJ2-1, with 9 nucleotides matching TRBD2. The junction had 8 bases not matched to a gene; V was cut back by 6 bases and J by 5 bases. Germline V gene sequence: CDR1 MNHNS, CDR2 SASEGT. The CDR3 has 15 residues. The CDR3 spells CASRGIAGENNEQFF. DNA of the CDR3: TGTGCCAGCAGGGGGATAGCGGGAGAAAACAATGAGCAGTTCTTC.

The chain is built from TRBV7-9 and TRBJ2-3; D possibly corresponds to TRBD2 (6 bases). Germline CDR1 SEHNR, CDR2 FQNEAQ (reference sequence). V dropped 6 bases and J dropped 3 bases, with 16 bases sitting between them. The CDR3 loop spans 15 amino acids. Written as DNA, the CDR3 is TGTGCCAGCAGTCCGGGGGACGGATTTACAGATACGCAGTATTTT. It yields the protein CASSPGDGFTDTQYF.

The CDR3 DNA reads as TGCAGTGCTTCTTTTATGAGGTTCCGGGACACTGAAGCTTTCTTT. The encoded protein is CSASFMRFRDTEAFF. V and J are TRBV20-1 and TRBJ1-1; D remains unclear. Germline CDR1 and CDR2: DFQATT and SNEGSKA (reference sequence). This CDR3 has 15 residues. Trimming took off 5 bases at V and 3 bases at J, with 19 bases between the two ends.

The rearrangement links TRBV29-1 to TRBJ2-1; no clear D gene. CDR3 size: 13 residues. Germline loops: CDR1 SQVTM, CDR2 ANQGSEA. Trimming pared 7 bases from V and 2 bases from J, leaving 12 bases between. In DNA form, the CDR3 reads TGCAGCGGAACTGTGGGTCCCTACAATGAGCAGTTCTTC. This codes for CSGTVGPYNEQFF.

This chain joins TRBV30 and TRBJ1-3; D is perhaps TRBD1 (6 bases). CDR3 length equals 16 residues. The V gene's germline CDR1 is GTSNPN and CDR2 SVGIG (reference sequence). Trimming cost V 3 bases and J 1 base, with 16 bases left between them. CDR3 nucleotides: TGTGCCTGGAGCGCTTCCTACAGGGTTTCTGGAAACACCATATATTTT. Its translation: CAWSASYRVSGNTIYF.

This clonotype was counted between two and nine times. V gene TRBV7-3 combines with J gene TRBJ2-1, with D possibly called TRBD1 or TRBD2 (5 bases each). The length of the CDR3 is 15 residues. With 5 bases removed from V and 7 bases from J, the gap between germline ends came to 18 bases. The germline gives CDR1 SGHTA, CDR2 FQGTGA. CDR3 loop: CASSQSRGRGNEQFF. The CDR3 bases are TGTGCCAGCAGCCAGAGTCGGGGACGTGGGAATGAGCAGTTCTTC. The full variable domain, its missing parts supplied by reference TRBV7-3 and TRBJ2-1, is GAGVSQTPSNKVTEKGKYVELRCDPISGHTALYWYRQSLGQGPEFLIYFQGTGAADDSGLPNDRFFAVRPEGSVSTLKIQRTERGDSAVYLCASSQSRGRGNEQFFGPGTRLTVL.